A selection of T cell receptor beta chains follows, all from one sample in a study of T cells expressing NK-cell markers. TCRdb reprocessed the 5' RACE reads and keeps a single row for each CDR3 protein, giving no DNA. Across about 550,000 distinct CDR3 sequences, the top ten clones capture around 3.3% of the sample. The specimen was blood T cells: a sorted CD56 or NKG2C T cell subset, CD4+ or CD8+ T cells, or bulk PBMC T cells (not recorded which). Every receptor here comes from a man younger than 35 in good health. Both conserved end residues are part of each CDR3.

v_call	cdr3_length	j_call	cdr3_aa
TRBV6-5	17	TRBJ2-1	CASRTGTSGSIFDEQFF
TRBV20-1	13	TRBJ2-7	CSANLGSSYEQYF
TRBV6-5	18	TRBJ2-3	CASSYSHGTGSNTDTQYF
TRBV12-3/TRBV12-4	17	TRBJ2-1	CASSFNSDYRGFNEQFF
TRBV12-3/TRBV12-4	15	TRBJ2-3	CASLPAIAWEDTQYF
TRBV10-2	13	TRBJ2-2	CASSVPGIGELFF
TRBV5-6	15	TRBJ2-3	CASSLASSRVDTQYF
TRBV12-3/TRBV12-4	15	TRBJ2-5	CASTLGGGWRETQYF
TRBV28	16	TRBJ1-5	CASSLLADASNQPQHF
TRBV10-3	14	TRBJ2-1	CAISEASGGAEQFF
TRBV14	15	TRBJ2-7	CASSPNRDRDYEQYF
TRBV18	13	TRBJ2-5	CASSNLAGETQYF
TRBV5-1	16	TRBJ2-3	CASSLYNRGNTDTQYF
TRBV29-1	14	TRBJ2-5	CSVRRKGQVGTQYF
TRBV20-1	15	TRBJ2-3	CSAGKESGTTDTQYF
TRBV28	15	TRBJ2-3	CASRPGQGGTDTQYF
TRBV6-2/TRBV6-3	16	TRBJ2-5	CASSYSKTGGGETQYF
TRBV24-1	15	TRBJ2-1	CATSDFGLAGGHVFF
TRBV12-3/TRBV12-4	16	TRBJ2-3	CASSSAWEAVTDTQYF
TRBV28	15	TRBJ1-3	CASSHRTASRNTIYF
TRBV7-2	14	TRBJ2-1	CASSLAGRGNEQFF
TRBV4-3	15	TRBJ1-1	CASSRRDRGNTEAFF
TRBV7-7	13	TRBJ2-1	CASSLTRNNEQLF
TRBV29-1	14	TRBJ2-3	CSVNGQRLESTQYF
TRBV5-1	15	TRBJ2-1	CASSYTSVQGTEQFF
TRBV12-3/TRBV12-4	14	TRBJ1-1	CASSLREGNTEAFF
TRBV7-2	14	TRBJ1-1	CASSLILKNTEAFF
TRBV7-2	14	TRBJ2-4	CASTLRTQGNIQYF
TRBV24-1	14	TRBJ2-3	CATSDTGTTLTQYF